Shown below are 6 T cell receptor beta chains from a single sample sequenced in a study of beta chain features in type 1 diabetes. These receptors have no identified antigens. cDNA synthesis used the whole RNA isolate, giving expressed TCRB sequences. Sequenced by immunoSEQ multiplex PCR; TCRdb stores in-frame clones only, minus some. The repertoire consists of about 660,000 clones, with more than 13% occurring once and the leading ten covering nearly 0.04%. General study findings and limits: TCRB CDR3s from Type 1 diabetes patients were moderately but significantly shorter in all four CD4+ subsets.

Source material: naive CD4+ T cells from blood. These receptors were obtained from a man aged 18 to 29 with type 1 diabetes.

This clone was recorded a few times. J is TRBJ2-1 and V is TRBV5-1; 8 bases are shared with TRBD1. Germline assignment: CDR1 SGHRS and CDR2 YFSETQ. This CDR3 has 16 amino acids. J lost 8 bases, V lost 5 bases, and 15 bases had no gene match. This chain's CDR3 is CASSVVRTGSFDEQFF. Here the CDR3 DNA reads TGCGCCAGCAGTGTCGTGCGGACAGGGAGTTTCGATGAGCAGTTCTTC.

This clone was counted between two and nine times. The chain couples TRBV19 to TRBJ2-2; D unclear. Germline lookup yields CDR1 LNHDA and CDR2 SQIVND (reference sequence). This CDR3 is 13 amino acids long. Trimming removed 7 bases from V and 5 bases from J, with 11 bases in between. This CDR3 reads CASTSQSTGELFF. CDR3 nucleotides: TGTGCCAGTACCTCCCAGTCAACCGGGGAGCTGTTTTTT.

The sample holds a few counts of this clone. This chain uses TRBV19 with TRBJ2-7, with 8 bases aligning to TRBD1. The CDR3 is 15 amino acids. The V and J ends lost 2 bases and 3 bases, in that order; junction bases with no gene match: 6. In germline, CDR1 is LNHDA, CDR2 SQIVND (reference sequence). CDR3 DNA: TGTGCCAGTAGTATACAGGGGGCGTGGAACTACGAGCAGTACTTC. Protein: CASSIQGAWNYEQYF.

This rearrangement joins TRBV7-9 to TRBJ2-7; D possibly corresponds to TRBD2 (6 bases). The germline gives CDR1 SEHNR, CDR2 FQNEAQ (reference sequence). The V gene lost 4 bases and the J gene lost 3 bases, with 16 bases spanning the gap. This CDR3 is 15 amino acids long. CDR3: CASSSSGRGGYEQYF. CDR3 bases: TGTGCCAGCAGCTCCTCCGGGCGGGGAGGCTACGAGCAGTACTTC.

This clone was recorded a few times. This chain joins TRBV23-1 and TRBJ2-1; D ambiguous. TRBV23-1 is recorded as an ORF, its role being uncertain. V was trimmed by 6 bases and J by 2 bases, leaving 11 bases between them. This CDR3 region has 14 residues. The CDR3 DNA follows: TGCGCCAGCAGCCCCCACCGACCCTACAATGAGCAGTTCTTC. It translates to CASSPHRPYNEQFF.

The table lists this clone with a few counts. The CDR3 sequence is CASSQARDRGHGYTF. In DNA, the CDR3 is TGTGCCAGCAGCCAAGCCCGGGACAGGGGGCATGGCTACACCTTC. The chain has TRBV4-2 and TRBJ1-2, with 12 bases that match TRBD1. CDR1 LGHNA and CDR2 YNFKEQ come from the germline V gene. V dropped 1 base and J dropped 6; count of bases not matched to a gene: 3. This CDR3 region has 15 residues.